This T cell receptor beta chain stems from a study of blood T cell repertoires in COVID-19. Across the whole study: The origin of the acute and convalescent COVID-19 samples was the United States, Italy and Spain. In each case, the material was cDNA or gDNA derived from T cells, B-cell-depleted T cells, or PBMCs.

Germline V CDR1 and CDR2: KGHSH, LQKENI. V was pared by 3 bases and J by 8 bases, with 9 bases of the junction left unmatched. The CDR3 length is 15 residues. Original processing methods: Quantification of nucleated cells was approximated via reference gene primer amplification. Some clones are missing from TCRdb's copy, which holds only in-frame ones; the method was immunoSEQ multiplex PCR. V and J calls and clone size are copied from that table; D and trimming were computed from the DNA. The sample holds over 65,000 clones, 75% to 90% seen once. This chain uses TRBV18 with TRBJ1-1; 10 bases map to TRBD1. Specimen: peripheral blood. The source is a human donor in a cohort sampled during active COVID-19. The DNA of the CDR3 is TGTGCCAGCTCACCGTTGGACAGGGGGAGGGTAGAAGCTTTCTTT. It specifies CASSPLDRGRVEAFF.